This T cell receptor (beta chain) appears in the sequencing data of a study of T-cell memory formation after mild COVID-19. Turning to the study itself: Clusters were largely donor specific. The study, taken as a whole, reports: The pre-infection memory compartment contained some responding clones, suggesting cross-reactive memory joined. A balance of CD4 and CD8 characterized clones contracting day 15 to 85, whereas later expanders leaned CD4+.

TCRdb used MiXCR to reprocess the 5' RACE reads, holding one entry per CDR3 protein. The repertoire has about half a million distinct CDR3 sequences, 15% to 20% of them found once; the top ten carry 9% to 15%. The V and J ends lost 4 bases and 0 bases, in that order; junction bases with no gene match: 8. This CDR3 contains 16 residues. CDR1 and CDR2 from the germline V gene are SGHRS and YFSETQ. About this clonotype: Antigen: not known.

Sequencing was performed on PBMCs or a T cell subset sorted from them (not recorded which). The sequence was collected from an adult woman who had mild COVID-19 (a few samples of this study predate the infection). Cell type and time point are not known. This chain links TRBV5-1 with TRBJ2-3, with TRBD2 matching 7 bases. Written as DNA, the CDR3 is TGCGCCAGCAGCGTCGGGGCCGGGGGGAGCACAGATACGCAGTATTTT. Its protein product is CASSVGAGGSTDTQYF.